The 13 T cell receptor beta chains given below trace back to one sample, sequenced in a study of low-dose radiotherapy and immunotherapy resistance in tumors. The time point denotes: before trial treatment. With TRAV- and TRBV-specific primers, first-strand cDNA was made, covering the alpha and beta chains. A constant-region primer paired with the V-primer adapter amplified TCRs over about 20 PCR cycles. TCRdb used MiXCR to reprocess the reads, holding one entry per CDR3 protein. The sample has 55,000 to 65,000 distinct CDR3 sequences, about a quarter seen once; the top ten hold approximately 7%. Sample: PBMCs, taken before treatment. The receptors derive from a male donor with rectosigmoid adenocarcinoma.

This chain links TRBV13 with TRBJ2-7, with D perhaps TRBD2 (5 bases). V was cut by 5 bases and J by 6 bases, with 17 bases left in between. CDR1 and CDR2 (germline): PRHDT, FYEKMQ (reference sequence). The CDR3 is 14 amino acids. CDR3 loop: CASSLSLVSREQYF. The CDR3 DNA reads as TGTGCCAGCAGCCTTTCACTAGTATCGCGCGAGCAGTACTTC.

This clonotype was seen ten or more times. The gene calls are TRBV29-1 and TRBJ2-1, with 8 bases lining up with TRBD2. J lost 8 bases, V lost 4 bases, and 7 bases had no gene match. The length of the CDR3 is 13 residues. Per the germline V gene, CDR1 is SQVTM and CDR2 is ANQGSEA. DNA of the CDR3: TGCAGCGTTGCGACTAGCGTAGTGGATGAGCAGTTCTTC. This translates into CSVATSVVDEQFF.

This clonotype has at least ten counts. The chain has TRBV7-9 and TRBJ2-1; 9 nucleotides agree with TRBD2. The CDR3 is made up of 18 amino acids. The V gene's germline CDR1 is SEHNR and CDR2 FQNEAQ (reference sequence). V lost 2 bases, J lost 8 bases, and 16 bases stayed unmatched. The CDR3 region has the DNA TGTGCCAGCAGCTTAAAATGGAGGCTAGCGGGAAAAAAGCATGAGCAGTTCTTC. This sequence encodes CASSLKWRLAGKKHEQFF.

Concerning this clonotype itself: A far larger clone is off by one base, so a read error is likely. This chain joins TRBV11-3 and TRBJ2-7; weak D call: TRBD2 (8 bases). This CDR3 is built from 17 residues. Looked up from germline, CDR1 is SGHNT and CDR2 is YENEEA. The V gene lost 4 bases and the J gene lost 7 bases, with 26 bases spanning the gap. In nucleotides, the CDR3 is TGTGCCAGCAGCTCATTAGCGGGACAGAGCTCCTACAATGAGCAGTACTTC. It is translated as CASSSLAGQSSYNEQYF.

A word on this clonotype: A read error likely explains this, since a far larger clone differs by one base. This rearrangement joins TRBV19 to TRBJ2-7; D is possibly TRBD1 or TRBD2 (6 bases each). The V end lost 4 bases, the J end lost 7 bases, and 17 bases lay between the germline ends. Germline V gene data show CDR1 as LNHDA and CDR2 as SQIVND (reference sequence). This CDR3 has 14 residues. This CDR3 reads CASSTGAGRWEQYF. DNA for the CDR3: TGTGCCAGTAGTACAGGGGCCGGGAGATGGGAGCAGTACTTC.

This clonotype has ten or more counts. The chain has TRBV5-6 and TRBJ1-2; D is unclear. Germline CDR1 SGHDT, CDR2 YYEEEE. Deletions cut 7 bases from V and 8 bases from J, with 12 bases between. This CDR3 contains 11 residues. Written as DNA, the CDR3 is TGTGCCAGCCGGTATGCCAGCGGCTACACCTTC. The encoded protein is CASRYASGYTF.

This clonotype was observed at least ten times. The chain employs TRBV4-1 and TRBJ2-7; D might be TRBD1 (5 bases). V was shortened by 2 bases and J by 2 bases, with 13 bases between the two germline ends. The CDR3 totals 15 residues. CDR1 MGHRA and CDR2 YSYEKL come from the germline V gene. The CDR3 sequence is CASSQSGTGAYEQYF. The CDR3 DNA sequence: TGCGCCAGCAGCCAATCGGGTACAGGAGCCTACGAGCAGTACTTC.

The chain employs TRBV6-5 and TRBJ2-6, with D possibly being TRBD2 (6 bases). The germline gives CDR1 MNHEY, CDR2 SVGAGI. Trimming shortened V by 7 bases and J by 4 bases, and 20 bases separated the two germline ends. The length of the CDR3 is 17 residues. As DNA, the CDR3 is TGTGCCAGCACCGAAGCCGGGGGTGTGCTCGGGGCCAACGTCCTGACTTTC. It translates to CASTEAGGVLGANVLTF.

The chain employs TRBV20-1 and TRBJ2-3; 10 bases align to TRBD2. The CDR3 is made up of 14 amino acids. The junction had 6 bases not matched to a gene; V was cut back by 6 bases and J by 3 bases. Germline-derived CDR1 and CDR2 are DFQATT and SNEGSKA (reference sequence). CDR3 in amino acids: CSAGASGRTDTQYF. CDR3 nucleotide sequence: TGCAGTGCGGGGGCTAGCGGGAGAACAGATACGCAGTATTTT.

The chain recombines TRBV20-1 with TRBJ2-1; 9 nucleotides agree with TRBD2. J lost 7 bases, V lost 6 bases, and 13 bases had no gene match. This CDR3 region has 15 residues. In germline, CDR1 is DFQATT, CDR2 SNEGSKA (reference sequence). The CDR3 region has the DNA TGCAGTGCCCCGCTGCTAGCGGGGTTTGGGAATGAGCAGTTCTTC. This encodes CSAPLLAGFGNEQFF.

This clonotype has ten or more counts. CDR3 residues: CASSHYDPGATGIQYF. The CDR3 nucleotides are TGTGCCAGCAGCCACTACGACCCGGGGGCTACGGGCATTCAGTACTTC. This chain links TRBV6-2 or TRBV6-3 with TRBJ2-4, with D perhaps assigned TRBD1 or TRBD2 (6 bases each). CDR1 is MNHEY and CDR2 is SVGEGT in the germline V gene. The CDR3 is made up of 16 amino acids. Trimming removed 6 bases from V and 9 bases from J, with 24 bases in between.

This clonotype was observed many times. This chain joins TRBV7-2 and TRBJ2-3; weak D call: TRBD2 (6 bases). With 2 bases removed from V and 4 bases from J, the gap between germline ends came to 10 bases. Germline-derived CDR1 and CDR2 are SGHTA and FQGNSA. This CDR3 has 14 amino acids. The CDR3 loop reads CASSLWAGSDTQYF. The CDR3 DNA is TGTGCCAGCAGCTTATGGGCGGGGTCAGATACGCAGTATTTT.

This chain joins TRBV6-2 or TRBV6-3 and TRBJ2-1; TRBD1 matches at 7 bases. CDR1 and CDR2 (germline): MNHEY, SVGEGT. The trim removed 5 bases at V and 1 base at J, leaving 2 bases unmatched. CDR3 length: 14 residues. DNA for the CDR3: TGTGCCAGCAGTCGACAGGGATCCTACAATGAGCAGTTCTTC. It yields the protein CASSRQGSYNEQFF.